These 9 T cell receptor beta chains were sequenced from one sample in a study of blood T cell repertoires in COVID-19. Libraries were prepared by immunoSEQ multiplex PCR; TCRdb keeps only in-frame clonotypes and omits some of them. The sample lists 200,000 to 300,000 clones, 80% to 90% seen once, with approximately 4% in the top ten. Input material: peripheral blood. The receptor set was obtained from a woman in her 40s with acute or convalescent COVID-19.

V gene TRBV13 combines with J gene TRBJ2-1; perhaps TRBD2 as D (6 bases). The V gene lost 0 bases and the J gene lost 6 bases, with 9 bases spanning the gap. Germline lookup yields CDR1 PRHDT and CDR2 FYEKMQ (reference sequence). This CDR3 is built from 14 residues. The CDR3 DNA reads as TGTGCCAGCAGCTTAGGACAGGAGGGCAATGAGCAGTTCTTC. Protein: CASSLGQEGNEQFF.

The chain recombines TRBV4-2 with TRBJ1-2; weak D call: TRBD1 (6 bases). The CDR3 has 16 amino acids. V was pared by 6 bases and J by 5 bases, with 22 bases between. The germline V gene encodes CDR1 LGHNA and CDR2 YNFKEQ. This chain's CDR3 is CASRVTSRGIDYGYTF. The CDR3 coding sequence is TGTGCCAGCAGGGTTACCTCCAGGGGAATTGATTATGGCTACACCTTC.

The rearrangement uses TRBV12-5 and TRBJ1-1; D unresolved. Germline values: CDR1 LGHNT, CDR2 FRNRAP. V lost 1 base and J 8 bases, leaving 8 bases between the germline ends. The CDR3 has 12 residues. The CDR3 region is CASGLARREAFF. The CDR3 DNA is TGTGCTAGTGGTTTGGCCCGGAGGGAAGCTTTCTTT.

Here the CDR3 DNA reads TGCGCCAGCAGCCGACAGGAGATCACAGATACGCAGTATTTT. Amino acid sequence: CASSRQEITDTQYF. The J gene is TRBJ2-3, the V gene TRBV5-1; perhaps TRBD1 as D (6 bases). The CDR3 contains 14 residues. V lost 4 bases and J lost 2, with 11 bases in between. Germline V lookup: CDR1 SGHRS, CDR2 YFSETQ.

This chain uses TRBV2 with TRBJ2-7, with D perhaps matching TRBD1 (6 bases). Germline CDR1 is SNHLY and CDR2 is FYNNEI. CDR3 length: 14 amino acids. The V end lost 6 bases, the J end lost 2 bases, and 14 bases lay between the germline ends. CDR3 nucleotides: TGTGCCAGCAGCCTAAACAGGGTAACCTACGAGCAGTACGTC. Its protein is CASSLNRVTYEQYV.

The rearrangement joins TRBV6-6 to TRBJ1-2, with TRBD1 identical over 7 bases. The V and J ends lost 7 bases and 1 base, in that order; junction bases with no gene match: 12. Germline CDR1 reads MNHNY; CDR2 reads SVGAGI (reference sequence). The CDR3 spans 16 residues. In DNA, the CDR3 is TGTGCCAGCACCAAGAAGGGCCGGGACAGTAACTATGGCTACACCTTC. Translated: CASTKKGRDSNYGYTF.

Here the CDR3 DNA reads TGTGCCAGCAGTTACGACAAGAACTATGGCTACACCTTC. Translating it yields CASSYDKNYGYTF. The chain employs TRBV6-5 and TRBJ1-2, with D hard to call. The V end lost 2 bases, the J end lost 2 bases, and 6 bases lay between the germline ends. The CDR3 has 13 amino acids. Germline assignment: CDR1 MNHEY and CDR2 SVGAGI.

V gene TRBV19 combines with J gene TRBJ1-5, with D tentatively TRBD1 (5 bases). The CDR3 is 17 amino acids. The V gene lost 6 bases and the J gene lost 0 bases, with 18 bases spanning the gap. Germline V gives CDR1 LNHDA, CDR2 SQIVND (reference sequence). In nucleotides, the CDR3 is TGTGCCAGTAGGAGTTACTACCAGGGCTATAGCAATCAGCCCCAGCATTTT. Protein sequence: CASRSYYQGYSNQPQHF. The complete variable domain, with remaining parts taken from reference TRBV19 and TRBJ1-5, reads DGGITQSPKYLFRKEGQNVTLSCEQNLNHDAMYWYRQDPGQGLRLIYYSQIVNDFQKGDIAEGYSVSREKKESFPLTVTSAQKNPTAFYLCASRSYYQGYSNQPQHFGDGTRLSIL.

The rearrangement links TRBV5-1 to TRBJ1-2; D is undetermined. The CDR3 runs 16 residues. Germline V gives CDR1 SGHRS, CDR2 YFSETQ. V gave up 4 bases and J gave up 0 bases, with 16 bases separating them. In DNA, the CDR3 is TGCGCCAGCAGCCCCCCCGAGGAAGCCTCTAACTATGGCTACACCTTC. It yields the protein CASSPPEEASNYGYTF.